Listed below are T cell receptor beta chains from one sample, sequenced in a study of blood T cell repertoires in COVID-19. The method was immunoSEQ multiplex PCR; TCRdb's version includes in-frame clones alone and lacks a portion of them. The profile shows about 85,000 clones, 85% to 90% of them singletons. Input material: peripheral blood. Receptors originate from a woman aged 80 or over with active or convalescent COVID-19. The CDR3 runs from the conserved cysteine through the conserved F or W. D genes are given only for firm matches.

>.|15|TRBV6-2/TRBV6-3
CASSLHGSYEQTQYF
>TRBD1|16|TRBV28
CASSLADREAHYGYTF
>TRBD2|16|TRBV27
CASSPTTSGATDTQYF
>.|14|TRBV3-1/TRBV3-2
CASSQGVSLGELFF
>TRBD1|15|TRBV7-2
CASSLLTGGGNTIYF
>TRBD1|16|TRBV12-5
CASGPPDREMEETQYF
>.|14|TRBV27
CASRDRDLYNEQFF
>.|13|TRBV29-1
CSVTGLGGNTIYF
>.|13|TRBV30
CAWSVALNNEQFF
>TRBD2|17|TRBV19
CASSETSGRALDNEQFF
>.|18|TRBV3-1/TRBV3-2
CASSQHYTGTKNTGELFF